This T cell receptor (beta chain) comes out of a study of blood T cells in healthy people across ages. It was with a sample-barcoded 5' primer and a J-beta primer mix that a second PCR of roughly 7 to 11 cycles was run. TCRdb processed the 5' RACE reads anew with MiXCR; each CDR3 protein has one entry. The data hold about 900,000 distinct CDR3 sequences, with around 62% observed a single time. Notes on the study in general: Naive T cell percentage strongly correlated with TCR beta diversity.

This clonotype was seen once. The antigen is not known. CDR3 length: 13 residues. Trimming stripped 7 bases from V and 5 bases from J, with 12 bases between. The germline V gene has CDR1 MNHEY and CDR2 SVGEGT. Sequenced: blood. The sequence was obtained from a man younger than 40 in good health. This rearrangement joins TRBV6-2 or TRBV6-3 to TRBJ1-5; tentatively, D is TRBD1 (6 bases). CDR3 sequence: CASTYRAHQPQHF. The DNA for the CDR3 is TGTGCCAGCACATACAGGGCCCATCAGCCCCAGCATTTT.